This TCR beta chain derives from a study of sequential checkpoint blockade in melanoma. Overall study context: Randomization was 1:1 between first-line nivolumab→ipilimumab and ipilimumab→nivolumab.

Treatment in this sample: randomized to nivolumab then ipilimumab (arm A) or the reverse (arm B). Patients had received no earlier DNA-damaging chemotherapy. PBMC sorting kept live CD3+CD8+ cells without CD19 or CD56. TCRdb's table, derived via immunoSEQ multiplex PCR, lists solely in-frame clones and lacks some. The sample lists about 11,000 clones, 60% to 80% seen once, with around 10% in the top ten. The sequence came from a human donor with melanoma. The input for sequencing was CD8+ T cells sorted from blood (inferred from file names), taken from a patient given nivolumab and ipilimumab in sequence.

CDR3 amino acids: CASSLTGGKGGYTF. CDR3 sequence (DNA): TGTGCCAGCAGCTTAACTGGCGGGAAGGGAGGCTACACCTTC. The chain recombines TRBV7-3 with TRBJ1-2; D is undetermined. Trimming took off 0 bases at V and 8 bases at J, with 13 bases between the two ends. This CDR3 contains 14 residues. Germline CDR1 is SGHTA and CDR2 is FQGTGA.